The TCR beta chain under discussion was sequenced for a study of blood T cell repertoires in COVID-19. Profiling relied on immunoSEQ multiplex PCR, and the TCRdb table lists in-frame clones only, not all of them. The sample carries about 250,000 clones, more than 75% recorded once. The TCR originated in a man aged 35-49 years who had recovered from COVID-19. Sequencing was done on a sample of PBMCs or T cells enriched from blood (not recorded which).

The CDR3 protein is CASSTFQWEGRTGELFF. The CDR3 DNA is TGTGCCAGTAGTACCTTCCAGTGGGAGGGTCGGACCGGGGAGCTGTTTTTT. This chain uses TRBV19 with TRBJ2-2; 7 bases fit TRBD2. From germline, CDR1 is LNHDA and CDR2 SQIVND (reference sequence). J was trimmed by 5 bases and V by 4 bases; bases with no gene match: 13. There are 17 residues in the CDR3.